What follows is one T cell receptor beta chain and its context. The data belong to a study of blood T cell repertoires in COVID-19. The CDR3 loop spans 16 amino acids. Allocation to cohorts depended on clinical history reported by the participants. The protocol was immunoSEQ multiplex PCR, while the TCRdb copy is restricted to in-frame clones and leaves out a portion. This sample has approximately 250,000 clones, with approximately 88% found just once. What was sequenced was PBMCs or T cells enriched from blood (not recorded which). This chain uses TRBV1 with TRBJ2-5; the table's D call of TRBD2 was not tested on the DNA. TRBV1 is described as a pseudogene. The receptor was derived from a middle-aged woman with acute COVID-19. This chain's CDR3 is CTSSQTSGRAGETQYF. The CDR3 DNA reads TGCACCAGCAGCCAAACTAGCGGGAGGGCCGGAGAGACCCAGTACTTC.